These 18 T cell receptor beta chains came from one sample sequenced in a study of blood T cell repertoires in COVID-19. Method: immunoSEQ multiplex PCR; TCRdb's copy keeps in-frame clones and lacks some. The sample includes approximately 180,000 clones, around 85% of them seen just once. The material sequenced was PBMCs or T cells enriched from blood (not recorded which). The receptors originated from a man aged 35-49 years who had recovered from COVID-19.

The genes are TRBV11-2 and TRBJ1-6; 9 bases match TRBD1. With 4 bases clipped from V and 8 bases from J, the junction kept 15 bases outside the gene matches. Per germline, CDR1 SGHAT and CDR2 FQNNGV. This CDR3 spans 18 amino acids. The DNA for the CDR3 is TGTGCCAGCAGCTCAGGGACAGGGACGGTCAGCTCCCATTCACCCCTCCACTTT. This encodes CASSSGTGTVSSHSPLHF. Combining the CDR3 with reference TRBV11-2 and TRBJ1-6 gives the whole variable domain EAGVAQSPRYKIIEKRQSVAFWCNPISGHATLYWYQQILGQGPKLLIQFQNNGVVDDSQLPKDRFSAERLKGVDSTLKIQPAKLEDSAVYLCASSSGTGTVSSHSPLHFGNGTRLTVT.

The chain has TRBV24-1 and TRBJ2-5; 9 bases align to TRBD2. This CDR3 is built from 19 residues. From germline, CDR1 is KGHDR and CDR2 SFDVKD. Trimming took 6 bases from V and 1 from J; bases not matched to a gene: 17. Written as DNA, the CDR3 is TGTGCCACCAGTTCGTTTAGCGGGGGACATAACCCTCTCCAAGAGACCCAGTACTTC. Amino acid sequence: CATSSFSGGHNPLQETQYF.

This chain connects TRBV6-6 to TRBJ2-7; possible D gene TRBD2, 7 bases. V was shortened by 6 bases and J by 7 bases, with 22 bases between the two germline ends. The CDR3 is made up of 15 amino acids. Per germline, CDR1 MNHNY and CDR2 SVGAGI (reference sequence). This chain's CDR3 is CASSRGGGRGQEQYF. CDR3 nucleotide sequence: TGTGCCAGCAGCCGTGGAGGGGGGAGGGGACAAGAGCAGTACTTC.

This clone was seen many times. The chain is built from TRBV11-2 and TRBJ2-7; 11 bases are a match to TRBD2. The CDR3 has 17 residues. Losses at the gene ends were 4 bases for V and 5 bases for J; bases not matched to a gene: 13. Germline CDR1 and CDR2: SGHAT and FQNNGV. CDR3 in DNA: TGTGCCAGCAGCTCCCTAAAGACTAGCGGGAAGCCCAACGAGCAGTACTTC. As protein: CASSSLKTSGKPNEQYF.

The gene calls are TRBV11-3 and TRBJ2-7; weak D call: TRBD2 (5 bases). CDR1 and CDR2 from the germline V gene are SGHNT and YENEEA. The CDR3 covers 17 residues. V lost 3 bases and J 1 base, leaving 19 bases between the germline ends. CDR3 region: CASSLSQWRVSSYEQYF. The CDR3 DNA reads TGTGCCAGCAGCTTGTCCCAGTGGCGGGTTTCTTCCTACGAGCAGTACTTC.

This CDR3 reads CASSIGAGNGGYTF. CDR3 in DNA: TGTGCCAGTAGTATAGGGGCAGGGAATGGTGGCTACACCTTC. The rearrangement links TRBV19 to TRBJ1-2; a possible D gene is TRBD1 (5 bases). Trimming removed 1 base at V and 7 bases at J, with 13 bases between. Germline V gives CDR1 LNHDA, CDR2 SQIVND (reference sequence). CDR3 size: 14 residues.

This chain uses TRBV5-1 with TRBJ1-6; a possible D gene is TRBD1 (5 bases). The CDR3 runs 12 residues. The V gene lost 5 bases and the J gene lost 7 bases, with 7 bases spanning the gap. Germline V gene lookup returns CDR1 SGHRS and CDR2 YFSETQ. DNA of the CDR3: TGCGCCAGCAGTCCAGGGAATTCACCCCTCCACTTT. It yields the protein CASSPGNSPLHF.

A few counts support this clone. The chain carries TRBV9 and TRBJ1-2; a weak D match, TRBD1 (5 bases). Between the trimmed V and J ends, which lost 4 bases and 8 bases, there was a span of 24 bases. Germline V CDR1 and CDR2: SGDLS, YYNGEE. The CDR3 loop spans 16 amino acids. CDR3 in DNA: TGTGCCAGCAGCTATGGGGGGTACGAGTCATCTAACGGCTACACCTTC. Protein sequence: CASSYGGYESSNGYTF.

This chain uses TRBV30 with TRBJ2-5; 12 nucleotides agree with TRBD2. The CDR3 is 16 amino acids. Trimming at V came to 1 base and at J to 7 bases, leaving 10 bases not matched to a gene. CDR1 GTSNPN and CDR2 SVGIG come from the germline V gene (reference sequence). CDR3 loop: CAWSDGLAGRGVTQYF. CDR3 in DNA: TGTGCCTGGAGTGATGGACTAGCGGGGAGAGGTGTGACCCAGTACTTC.

This rearrangement joins TRBV6-5 to TRBJ1-1, with 9 bases matching TRBD1. Germline values: CDR1 MNHEY, CDR2 SVGAGI. V lost 8 bases to trimming and J lost 1 base; unmatched junction nucleotides: 8. The CDR3 is made up of 15 amino acids. CDR3 loop: CASRDRTGENTEAFF. The CDR3, as DNA: TGTGCCAGCCGAGATCGGACAGGGGAGAACACTGAAGCTTTCTTT.

This clone turned up a few times. The CDR3 coding sequence is TGTGCCGGGGGGGAGCGTACTTCCTACGAGCAGTACTTC. Translating it yields CAGGERTSYEQYF. The chain is built from TRBV30 and TRBJ2-7, with 7 positions matching TRBD2. Germline assignment: CDR1 GTSNPN and CDR2 SVGIG (reference sequence). The ends lost 8 bases at V and 1 base at J; junction bases unmatched: 8. CDR3 length equals 13 residues. The whole variable domain, filled in from reference TRBV30 and TRBJ2-7, reads SQTIHQWPATLVQPVGSPLSLECTVEGTSNPNLYWYRQAAGRGLQLLFYSVGIGQISSEVPQNLSASRPQDRQFILSSKKLLLSDSGFYLCAGGERTSYEQYFGPGTRLTVT.

This chain joins TRBV10-3 and TRBJ1-3; D may be TRBD1 (5 bases). V was cut by 3 bases and J by 15 bases, with 12 bases left in between. This CDR3 spans 11 amino acids. Germline V gene data show CDR1 as ENHRY and CDR2 as SYGVKD. CDR3 sequence (DNA): TGTGCCATCAGTGAAGTGGGGGAGGCATATTTT. Residues: CAISEVGEAYF.

This chain uses TRBV20-1 with TRBJ1-2; 9 positions agree with TRBD1. The CDR3 spans 11 residues. From germline, CDR1 is DFQATT and CDR2 SNEGSKA (reference sequence). After removal of 7 bases from V and 6 bases from J, the junction contained 3 bases not matched to a gene. The CDR3 is CSGGQGDGYTF. DNA of the CDR3: TGCAGTGGGGGACAGGGAGATGGCTACACCTTC.

This clone occurred once. This sequence joins TRBV19 and TRBJ1-5, with D tentatively TRBD1 (6 bases). V was shortened by 3 bases and J by 6 bases, with 15 bases between the two germline ends. The germline V gene encodes CDR1 LNHDA and CDR2 SQIVND (reference sequence). The CDR3 is 15 residues long. The CDR3 protein is CASSIQGHSVQPQHF. The DNA of the CDR3 is TGTGCCAGTAGTATCCAGGGGCATTCCGTTCAGCCCCAGCATTTT. The entire variable domain, with the rest obtained from reference TRBV19 and TRBJ1-5, is as follows: DGGITQSPKYLFRKEGQNVTLSCEQNLNHDAMYWYRQDPGQGLRLIYYSQIVNDFQKGDIAEGYSVSREKKESFPLTVTSAQKNPTAFYLCASSIQGHSVQPQHFGDGTRLSIL.

V and J are TRBV14 and TRBJ2-3, with TRBD2 matching 12 bases. The length of the CDR3 is 16 residues. V shed 1 base, J shed 10 bases, and the junction held 9 bases outside the gene matches. Germline V gene sequence: CDR1 SGHDN, CDR2 FVKESK. CDR3 in amino acids: CASSQVLAGGPGAQYF. The CDR3 DNA reads TGTGCCAGCAGCCAAGTGCTAGCGGGAGGGCCAGGAGCGCAGTATTTT.

As to this clone: Within the sample, other DNA sequences also encode this same CDR3. The chain links TRBV6-5 to TRBJ1-5; no clear D. There are 13 residues in the CDR3. The V end lost 5 bases, the J end lost 1 base, and 6 bases lay between the germline ends. Germline CDR1 MNHEY, CDR2 SVGAGI. CDR3 residues: CASSTNSNQPQHF. In DNA form, the CDR3 reads TGTGCCAGCAGTACTAACAGCAATCAGCCCCAGCATTTT.

The chain uses TRBV3-1 (or the pseudogene TRBV3-2) and TRBJ1-2; TRBD1 matches 8 bases. From germline, CDR1 is LGHDT and CDR2 YNNKEL (reference sequence). The CDR3 covers 18 residues. J lost 8 bases, V lost 0 bases, and 17 bases had no gene match. CDR3 sequence: CASSQDSGGPTNLGGYTF. CDR3 sequence (DNA): TGTGCCAGCAGCCAAGATTCAGGGGGCCCTACAAACTTGGGCGGCTACACCTTC.

This clone was detected a few times. The gene calls are TRBV9 and TRBJ1-2; D possibly corresponds to TRBD1 (5 bases). Looked up from germline, CDR1 is SGDLS and CDR2 is YYNGEE. The V and J ends lost 0 bases and 6 bases respectively, with 18 bases between them. The CDR3 contains 16 residues. The CDR3 spells CASSVGGPGVGNGYTF. Here the CDR3 DNA reads TGTGCCAGCAGCGTAGGAGGGCCGGGGGTTGGTAATGGCTACACCTTC.